The following is a TCR beta chain sequence with its context. Germline CDR1 reads DFQATT; CDR2 reads SNEGSKA (reference sequence). This CDR3 is 12 amino acids long. J lost 0 bases, V lost 8 bases, and 3 bases had no gene match. This sample was included in a study of T-cell memory formation after mild COVID-19. TCRdb reprocessed the 5' RACE reads via MiXCR and lists one record per CDR3 protein. The repertoire includes about 560,000 distinct CDR3 sequences, roughly a sixth of them detected once, and approximately 8.1% sits in the top ten. The source of this sequence is an adult woman who had mild COVID-19 (a few samples of this study predate the infection). Cell type and time point are not known. The gene calls are TRBV20-1 and TRBJ1-2, with TRBD1 identical over 7 bases. Sequencing input: PBMCs or a T cell subset sorted from them (not recorded which). The DNA of the CDR3 is TGCAGTTGGGACAGCGCTAACTATGGCTACACCTTC. Translation gives CSWDSANYGYTF.